What follows are 27 T cell receptor beta chains derived from one specimen sequenced in a study of cytomegalovirus exposure and HLA in healthy donors (dated by TCRdb to 2017 to 2019). To prepare the library, the immunoSEQ multiplex PCR assay was applied. The multiplex PCR relied on a mix of 60 forward primers for TCR Vbeta segments and 13 reverse primers for TCR Jbeta segments. Imported from immuneACCESS, the table was reduced by TCRdb to in-frame sequences with V and J called. These copies leave out some clones; in studies compared against another copy, an unresolved V gene accounts for under half, and the cause of the remainder is not known. This sample is represented by around 100,000 clones; 70% of them were singletons. About 9% of the sample is in the top ten clones. The sequenced material came from PBMCs. The receptors originated from a man between 25 and 39 years old in good health and CMV-seropositive.

This clone was recorded only once. V usage is TRBV28 and J usage is TRBJ1-5; the D gene is possibly TRBD1 (5 bases). Germline CDR1 MDHEN, CDR2 SYDVKM. The CDR3 is 15 amino acids. V was shortened by 1 base and J by 4 bases, with 11 bases between the two germline ends. The CDR3 sequence: CASSLFWPGNQPQHF. The CDR3 nucleotides read TGTGCCAGCAGTTTATTTTGGCCAGGGAATCAGCCCCAGCATTTT.

This clone has only a few counts. The rearrangement links TRBV7-2 to TRBJ2-3; D uncertain. This CDR3 has 16 amino acids. Per germline, CDR1 SGHTA and CDR2 FQGNSA. V lost 5 bases and J lost 2, with 17 bases in between. CDR3 sequence (DNA): TGTGCCAGCAGCGCCCTAACTACGCACTTCACAGATACGCAGTATTTT. It codes for CASSALTTHFTDTQYF.

V and J are TRBV7-9 and TRBJ2-5; the D is unclear. The germline gives CDR1 SEHNR, CDR2 FQNEAQ (reference sequence). The CDR3 runs to 13 residues. With 7 bases removed from V and 2 bases from J, the gap between germline ends came to 11 bases. The CDR3 nucleotides read TGTGCCAGCACTCGATTGAGGCAAGAGACCCAGTACTTC. Translation gives CASTRLRQETQYF.

This sequence joins TRBV30 and TRBJ1-3; D perhaps matches TRBD1 (6 bases). Germline loops: CDR1 GTSNPN, CDR2 SVGIG (reference sequence). Trimming took off 2 bases at V and 3 bases at J, with 17 bases between the two ends. This CDR3 spans 16 amino acids. The CDR3 nucleotides read TGTGCCTGGAGTTCGGAACAGGGAGTTGGTGGAAACACCATATATTTT. Translating gives CAWSSEQGVGGNTIYF.

The rearrangement joins TRBV6-1 to TRBJ2-5; 8 positions match TRBD2. The CDR3 is 15 amino acids. The germline V gene encodes CDR1 MNHNS and CDR2 SASEGT. The trim removed 8 bases at V and 4 bases at J, leaving 12 bases unmatched. The CDR3 DNA reads as TGTGCCAGCTCACAATCCCCCCTAGCGGGAGAGACCCAGTACTTC. It yields the protein CASSQSPLAGETQYF.

This chain links TRBV9 with TRBJ1-2; D is possibly TRBD1 (6 bases). The germline V gene has CDR1 SGDLS and CDR2 YYNGEE. The CDR3 runs 19 residues. V was trimmed by 0 bases and J by 4 bases, leaving 25 bases between them. CDR3 DNA sequence: TGTGCCAGCAGCGTAGAGGCAGGGACGGAACAGGGAAGTGGCTATGGCTACACCTTC. It translates to CASSVEAGTEQGSGYGYTF.

V and J are TRBV9 and TRBJ2-2; 10 positions match TRBD2. Trimming at V came to 3 bases and at J to 1 base, leaving 15 bases not matched to a gene. This CDR3 spans 20 amino acids. Germline lookup yields CDR1 SGDLS and CDR2 YYNGEE. CDR3 in amino acids: CASSEPLVPSGGLNTGELFF. CDR3 in DNA: TGTGCCAGCAGCGAGCCCTTGGTCCCTAGCGGGGGATTGAACACCGGGGAGCTGTTTTTT.

This clone has a single count. V and J are TRBV5-1 and TRBJ2-2; 9 bases are a match to TRBD1. Germline V lookup: CDR1 SGHRS, CDR2 YFSETQ. Trimming cost V 5 bases and J 1 base; bases outside gene matches: 9. The CDR3 is made up of 17 amino acids. Here the CDR3 reads CASRNRGPILNTGELFF. In DNA, the CDR3 is TGCGCCAGCAGGAACAGGGGGCCCATACTGAACACCGGGGAGCTGTTTTTT.

The rearrangement joins TRBV6-1 to TRBJ1-1; D gene ambiguous. Germline V gives CDR1 MNHNS, CDR2 SASEGT. There are 16 residues in the CDR3. V lost 1 base and J 1 base, leaving 13 bases between the germline ends. The CDR3 loop reads CASSEGRVFPNTEAFF. The CDR3 coding sequence is TGTGCCAGCAGTGAAGGGCGGGTCTTCCCGAACACTGAAGCTTTCTTT.

The chain has TRBV7-3 and TRBJ2-3, with D tentatively TRBD2 (6 bases). CDR1 is SGHTA, CDR2 FQGTGA, per germline. The V end was cut by 1 base, the J end by 2 bases, with 13 bases between. The CDR3 consists of 16 residues. The CDR3 DNA reads TGTGCCAGCAGCTTAAACTCCGGGAGTACCACAGATACGCAGTATTTT. Translated: CASSLNSGSTTDTQYF.

The sample holds one count of this clone. The chain joins TRBV19 to TRBJ2-3, with D hard to call. Germline CDR1 reads LNHDA; CDR2 reads SQIVND (reference sequence). This CDR3 spans 18 amino acids. Trimming removed 3 bases at V and 0 bases at J, with 19 bases between. DNA of the CDR3: TGTGCCAGTAGTATCCCCGCTCCCGGAGCCTATAGCACAGATACGCAGTATTTT. It is translated as CASSIPAPGAYSTDTQYF.

Worth noting for this clone: Compared with germline, one end of the junction differs, possibly owing to a read error. V is TRBV7-9 and J is TRBJ2-7; D gene unclear. The CDR3 covers 12 residues. The germline gives CDR1 SEHNR, CDR2 FQNEAQ (reference sequence). Here the CDR3 reads CSSSLEDRGQYF. As DNA, the CDR3 is TGTTCCAGCAGCTTAGAAGATCGCGGGCAGTACTTC.

This chain connects TRBV11-2 to TRBJ1-2, with 7 positions matching TRBD1. Germline assignment: CDR1 SGHAT and CDR2 FQNNGV. V lost 5 bases and J lost 4; bases outside the gene matches: 10. The CDR3 spans 15 residues. This CDR3 reads CASSRGPTGTYGYTF. DNA for the CDR3: TGTGCCAGCAGCCGCGGGCCGACAGGGACCTATGGCTACACCTTC.

V is TRBV12-5 and J is TRBJ2-1, with 9 bases matching TRBD2. The CDR3 consists of 18 residues. The trim removed 2 bases at V and 1 base at J, leaving 9 bases unmatched. The germline V gene has CDR1 LGHNT and CDR2 FRNRAP. In nucleotides, the CDR3 is TGTGCTAGTGGTTTGAACCCGCTAGCGGGATTATCCTACAATGAGCAGTTCTTC. Translation gives CASGLNPLAGLSYNEQFF.

This clone was observed once. The rearrangement uses TRBV5-4 and TRBJ2-1; the match to TRBD1 covers 7 bases. Trimming removed 0 bases from V and 4 bases from J; junction bases left unmatched: 7. The CDR3 runs to 16 residues. Germline V gene sequence: CDR1 SGHNT, CDR2 YYREEE (reference sequence). The CDR3 sequence is CASSLAGGQPYNEQFF. The CDR3 nucleotides are TGTGCCAGCAGCTTGGCTGGGGGACAGCCTTACAATGAGCAGTTCTTC. The variable domain in full, completed from reference TRBV5-4 and TRBJ2-1, reads ETGVTQSPTHLIKTRGQQVTLRCSSQSGHNTVSWYQQALGQGPQFIFQYYREEENGRGNFPPRFSGLQFPNYSSELNVNALELDDSALYLCASSLAGGQPYNEQFFGPGTRLTVL.

The rearrangement uses TRBV27 and TRBJ2-7, with 7 bases aligning to TRBD1. Germline V gene data show CDR1 as MNHEY and CDR2 as SMNVEV (reference sequence). The CDR3 length is 20 residues. With 3 bases clipped from V and 2 bases from J, the junction kept 22 bases outside the gene matches. CDR3 loop: CASSFRLPGQPGSSTYEQYV. CDR3 bases: TGTGCCAGCAGTTTTCGCTTACCGGGACAGCCAGGGAGTTCCACCTACGAGCAGTACGTC.

As for this clone: Its ends do not fully match the called genes, so a read error is possible. The chain recombines TRBV10-3 with TRBJ2-4; possible D gene TRBD2, 5 bases. The CDR3 extends over 17 amino acids. The germline V gene encodes CDR1 ENHRY and CDR2 SYGVKD. The CDR3 loop reads CAISEMMVAGGKNIQYF. In DNA, the CDR3 is TGTGCCATCAGTGAGATGATGGTGGCGGGCGGCAAAAACATCCAGTACTTC.

The chain couples TRBV6-5 to TRBJ1-1; TRBD1 might be the D (6 bases). V lost 5 bases and J lost 2, with 9 bases in between. From germline, CDR1 is MNHEY and CDR2 SVGAGI. The CDR3 length is 13 residues. The CDR3 DNA follows: TGTGCCAGCAGTCGGACAGCCAACACTGAAGCTTTCTTT. Encoded protein: CASSRTANTEAFF.

The V gene is TRBV28, the J gene TRBJ2-5; 7 positions match TRBD2. Per the germline V gene, CDR1 is MDHEN and CDR2 is SYDVKM. Germline trimming cut 6 bases from V and 1 base from J; bases unmatched to any gene: 5. The CDR3 is 14 amino acids. This CDR3 is CASRLSGGQETQYF. The CDR3 bases are TGTGCCAGCAGGTTGTCGGGGGGCCAAGAGACCCAGTACTTC.

This chain uses TRBV6-1 with TRBJ1-1; D ambiguous. The V and J ends lost 10 bases and 9 bases respectively, with 21 bases between them. The CDR3 contains 13 residues. Looked up from germline, CDR1 is MNHNS and CDR2 is SASEGT. The CDR3 loop is CATLLAPRAKAFF. The DNA for the CDR3 is TGTGCCACCTTATTGGCCCCGCGGGCTAAAGCTTTCTTT.

A few counts support this clone. This chain uses TRBV19 with TRBJ1-6; 8 nucleotides line up with TRBD1. Unmatched junction bases numbered 11, after V lost 0 bases and J lost 10 bases. The CDR3 has 17 amino acids. CDR1 LNHDA and CDR2 SQIVND come from the germline V gene (reference sequence). The DNA for the CDR3 is TGTGCCAGTAGTATAGATGGATGGGACAGGAGCCGGTCACCCCTCCACTTT. Its protein product is CASSIDGWDRSRSPLHF. Using reference TRBV19 and TRBJ1-6 for the parts outside the CDR3, the full variable domain is DGGITQSPKYLFRKEGQNVTLSCEQNLNHDAMYWYRQDPGQGLRLIYYSQIVNDFQKGDIAEGYSVSREKKESFPLTVTSAQKNPTAFYLCASSIDGWDRSRSPLHFGNGTRLTVT.

The genes are TRBV11-2 and TRBJ2-2, with D possibly TRBD2 on 5 matching bases. With 3 bases removed from V and 1 base from J, the gap between germline ends came to 6 bases. Germline CDR1 and CDR2: SGHAT and FQNNGV. This CDR3 spans 14 amino acids. This chain's CDR3 is CASSFAGNTGELFF. The DNA of the CDR3 is TGTGCCAGCAGCTTTGCGGGGAACACCGGGGAGCTGTTTTTT. The full variable domain, in which reference TRBV11-2 and TRBJ2-2 provide the parts outside the CDR3, is EAGVAQSPRYKIIEKRQSVAFWCNPISGHATLYWYQQILGQGPKLLIQFQNNGVVDDSQLPKDRFSAERLKGVDSTLKIQPAKLEDSAVYLCASSFAGNTGELFFGEGSRLTVL.

J is TRBJ2-7 and V is TRBV10-3; D might be TRBD1 (6 bases). V shed 5 bases and J shed 5 bases, with 19 bases lying between them. CDR1 is ENHRY and CDR2 is SYGVKD in the germline V gene. This CDR3 contains 15 residues. CDR3 coding DNA: TGTGCCATCAGTCCGAACCCCAGGGGCGGCCACGAGCAGTACGTC. Translating it yields CAISPNPRGGHEQYV.

The rearrangement uses TRBV5-1 and TRBJ1-1; TRBD1 aligns across 8 bases. The CDR3 sequence is 15 residues long. Per germline, CDR1 SGHRS and CDR2 YFSETQ. The V and J ends lost 2 bases and 5 bases, in that order; junction bases with no gene match: 8. CDR3 protein: CASSFQDRAGTEAFF. The DNA for the CDR3 is TGCGCCAGCAGCTTCCAGGACAGGGCGGGAACTGAAGCTTTCTTT.

The chain uses TRBV27 and TRBJ2-5, with D possibly TRBD1 on 6 matching bases. V dropped 2 bases and J dropped 5 bases, with 6 bases sitting between them. The CDR3 sequence is 12 residues long. Germline V gene lookup returns CDR1 MNHEY and CDR2 SMNVEV (reference sequence). The CDR3 protein is CASSLTGETQYF. The CDR3 DNA is TGTGCCAGCAGTTTAACAGGGGAGACCCAGTACTTC.

This clone was detected a few times. The V gene is TRBV6-1, the J gene TRBJ1-4, with D unresolved. Germline V gene data show CDR1 as MNHNS and CDR2 as SASEGT. The CDR3 is 13 amino acids. V lost 0 bases and J lost 8, with 7 bases in between. This CDR3 is CASSEAPGEKLFF. The CDR3 DNA is TGTGCCAGCAGTGAAGCCCCAGGAGAAAAACTGTTTTTT.

This clone appeared once. The V and J genes are TRBV7-9 and TRBJ2-7; 9 bases line up with TRBD1. The V segment lost 6 bases and the J segment 3 bases; nucleotides outside the gene matches: 9. CDR1 and CDR2 from the germline V gene are SEHNR and FQNEAQ (reference sequence). The CDR3 loop spans 15 amino acids. In DNA, the CDR3 is TGTGCCAGCAGTCGAATACCGGGACAGGGCTACGAGCAGTACTTC. Encoded protein: CASSRIPGQGYEQYF.